A selection of T cell receptor beta chains follows, all from one sample in a study of memory CD4+ T cells and cytomegalovirus serostatus. Sequencing was performed with immunoSEQ multiplex PCR; in TCRdb, only in-frame clones are kept and a portion is missing. The sample has 50,000 or so clones, approximately 74% seen once; the top ten hold 1.2%. The specimen sequenced was memory CD4+ T cells from blood. The source of these receptors is an adult in good health and CMV-seropositive. CDR3s include the opening cysteine and the closing phenylalanine or tryptophan. Each record gives: V gene, J gene, D gene, clone size, CDR3 DNA, CDR3 protein. D genes are given only for firm matches. Clone sizes are given selectively: once, few, many, or a class where the clone is expanded.

>TRBV9|TRBJ1-1|NA|NA
TGTGCCAGCAGCGTACCCAGTGGGGGGACTGAAGCTTTCTTT
CASSVPSGGTEAFF
>TRBV7-9|TRBJ1-2|NA|NA
TGTGCCAGCAGTCAGACAGAAGCTAACTATGGCTACACCTTC
CASSQTEANYGYTF
>TRBV4-2|TRBJ1-1|NA|NA
TGTGCCAGCAGCCAGGGAAACGGAGTTGAAGCTTTCTTT
CASSQGNGVEAFF
>TRBV6-5|TRBJ1-1|NA|NA
TGTGCCAGCAGCCCGGACAGAAACATGAACACTGAAGCTTTCTTT
CASSPDRNMNTEAFF
>TRBV6-5|TRBJ1-2|NA|NA
TGTGCCAGCAGCCCCGACAGCGGCTATGGCTACACCTTC
CASSPDSGYGYTF
>TRBV7-9|TRBJ1-6|NA|NA
TGTGCCAGCAGCTCTATCAGGGCAGGGTTTTATAATTCACCCCTCCACTTT
CASSSIRAGFYNSPLHF
>TRBV6-5|TRBJ1-2|NA|NA
TGTGCCAGCAGTTACTCGCGGGGCCTCAACTATGGCTACACCTTC
CASSYSRGLNYGYTF
>TRBV7-8|TRBJ2-1|TRBD1|NA
TGTGCCAGCAGCAACTTTGGGACAGGGGCTATAAATGAGCAGTTCTTC
CASSNFGTGAINEQFF
>TRBV2|TRBJ2-7|NA|NA
TGTGCCAGCAGTGTTACAGTTCGCTACGAGCAGTACTTC
CASSVTVRYEQYF
>TRBV10-2|TRBJ1-5|NA|NA
TGCGCCAGCAGTGAGTCCGATTTGAAACAGCCCCAGCATTTT
CASSESDLKQPQHF
>TRBV27|TRBJ1-3|NA|many
TGTGCCAGCAGTTTATCCAGAGACACCATATATTTT
CASSLSRDTIYF
>TRBV19|TRBJ2-7|TRBD1|NA
TGTGCCAGTAGACCCCGGGACAGGGGATCCTACGAGCAGTACTTC
CASRPRDRGSYEQYF
>TRBV4-1|TRBJ1-3|NA|NA
TGCGCCAGCAGCCAATCTCAGACTGGTTTCTCTGGAAACACCATATATTTT
CASSQSQTGFSGNTIYF
>TRBV19|TRBJ2-4|NA|NA
TGTGCCAGTAGTCGGGGATTGTCCATAAACATTCAGTACTTC
CASSRGLSINIQYF
>TRBV19|TRBJ1-5|NA|few
TGTGCCAGTAGTATAGATAGGCAGGGAGAACAGCCCCAGCATTTT
CASSIDRQGEQPQHF
>TRBV2|TRBJ1-1|NA|once
TGTGCCAGCAGCGGGTTGAACACTGAAGCTTTCTTT
CASSGLNTEAFF
>TRBV7-8|TRBJ1-4|NA|NA
TGTGCCAGCAGCTGGGACGGTAATGAAAAACTGTTTTTT
CASSWDGNEKLFF
>TRBV2|TRBJ1-4|NA|NA
TGTGCCAGCAGCGACGACGAAAAACTGTTTTTT
CASSDDEKLFF
>TRBV6-5|TRBJ1-4|NA|NA
TGTGCCAGCGGAGGAACCAATGAAAAACTGTTTTTT
CASGGTNEKLFF
>TRBV5-1|TRBJ2-1|NA|NA
TGCGCCAGCAGCTTGATGGCCCGGGACTACAATGAGCAGTTCTTC
CASSLMARDYNEQFF
>TRBV6-1|TRBJ2-2|TRBD2|NA
TGTGCCAGCAGTGCTAGCGGGTTGTACGAGGAGCTGTTTTTT
CASSASGLYEELFF
>TRBV19|TRBJ2-1|NA|once
TGTGCCAGTAGTATAGATTTAGCGGAGTCCCTATTCGGTGAGCAGTTCTTC
CASSIDLAESLFGEQFF
>TRBV5-4|TRBJ1-5|NA|NA
TGTGCCAGCAGCCCCCGGGACGGTATCAATCAGCCCCAGCATTTT
CASSPRDGINQPQHF
>TRBV9|TRBJ2-3|NA|NA
TGTGCCAGCAGCGTTGGTCCGGTGGGTCAGAGCACAGATACGCAGTATTTT
CASSVGPVGQSTDTQYF
>TRBV5-6|TRBJ2-3|NA|NA
TGTGCCAGCAGCTTGCTCTTAGGAGATACGCAGTATTTT
CASSLLLGDTQYF
>TRBV5-4|TRBJ1-1|TRBD1|few
TGTGCCAGCAGCACGGGACAGTCAAGTGAAGCTTTCTTT
CASSTGQSSEAFF
>TRBV7-2|TRBJ2-1|TRBD2|NA
TGTGCCAGCAGTTTAAATAGCGGGGCCTACAATGAGCAGTTCTTC
CASSLNSGAYNEQFF
>TRBV18|TRBJ2-5|NA|few
TGTGCCAGCTCACTACTCCAAGAGACCCAGTACTTC
CASSLLQETQYF
>TRBV7-9|TRBJ1-5|NA|few
TGTGCCAGCAGCACGGATAGGGAGGGCCTTTGGCAGCCCCAGCATTTT
CASSTDREGLWQPQHF
>TRBV18|TRBJ2-2|NA|once
TGTGCCAGCTCAAACTACGCGGACAGCCGGGTAGGCACCGGGGAGCTGTTTTTT
CASSNYADSRVGTGELFF
>TRBV29-1|TRBJ2-1|TRBD2|NA
TGCAGCGTTAAAGGACTAGCGGGATACAATGAGCAGTTCTTC
CSVKGLAGYNEQFF
>TRBV6-1|TRBJ2-5|TRBD2|once
TGTGCCAGCAGTGACAGCGGGGGGGCCTTACAGTACTTC
CASSDSGGALQYF
>TRBV19|TRBJ1-2|TRBD1|NA
TGTGCCAGTACCAGACAGGGCAACTATGGCTACACCTTC
CASTRQGNYGYTF
>TRBV11-2|TRBJ2-3|TRBD2|NA
TGTGCCAGCAGCTTCCTCTCGCGGGGGGGCCGGACAGATACGCAGTATTTT
CASSFLSRGGRTDTQYF
>TRBV2|TRBJ1-2|NA|NA
TGTGCCAGCACGTTTCTATACCGCTATGGCTACACCTTC
CASTFLYRYGYTF
>TRBV7-2|TRBJ2-7|NA|NA
TGTGCCAGCAGCTTAGACAGGGCCCACCTTTACTTC
CASSLDRAHLYF
>TRBV7-9|TRBJ1-2|NA|NA
TGTGCCAGCAGATTGGACAGCGACTATGGCTACACCTTC
CASRLDSDYGYTF
>TRBV6-1|TRBJ1-2|NA|NA
TGTGCCAGCAGTGAAGGGGAGGTTAACTATGGCTACACCTTC
CASSEGEVNYGYTF
>TRBV10-3|TRBJ1-5|NA|NA
TGTGCCATCAGTAACAGAAACAATCAGCCCCAGCATTTT
CAISNRNNQPQHF
>TRBV9|TRBJ1-1|NA|NA
TGTGCCAGCAGCCCCACGCGGACGGGGGAAGCTTTCTTT
CASSPTRTGEAFF
>TRBV4-2|TRBJ2-2|TRBD1|few
TGTGCCAGCAGCCAAGAGAGGGGACAGGGAACCGGGGAGCTGTTTTTT
CASSQERGQGTGELFF
>TRBV4-3|TRBJ2-5|NA|NA
TGCGCCAGCAGCCAAGAAGAGAGGGAGACCCAGTACTTC
CASSQEERETQYF
>TRBV13|TRBJ2-7|TRBD2|NA
TGTGCCAGCAGCTTAGAGGGAGGGATTTCCTACGAGCAGTACTTC
CASSLEGGISYEQYF
>TRBV5-4|TRBJ1-3|NA|NA
TGTGCCAGCAGTTACGGTCGACCGAGCTCTGGAAACACCATATATTTT
CASSYGRPSSGNTIYF
>TRBV10-2|TRBJ1-2|TRBD1|once
TGCGCCAGCACTGGTCCCGGGACAGGGGAGGGTGGCTACACCTTC
CASTGPGTGEGGYTF
>TRBV7-2|TRBJ1-1|NA|NA
TGTGCCAGCAGCCCGGACCTGAACACTGAAGCTTTCTTT
CASSPDLNTEAFF
>TRBV7-2|TRBJ1-4|TRBD1|once
TGTGCCAGCAGCCCGCAATCAGGGGGGGCTGAAAAACTGTTTTTT
CASSPQSGGAEKLFF
>TRBV11-2|TRBJ2-2|NA|NA
TGTGCCAGCAGCTCGGACTGGTCCGGGGAGCTGTTTTTT
CASSSDWSGELFF
>TRBV5-6|TRBJ1-2|NA|NA
TGTGCCAGCAGCTTCTCAGGCTATGGCTACACCTTC
CASSFSGYGYTF
>TRBV6-5|TRBJ2-5|TRBD1|NA
TGTGCCAGCAGCCACAGGGGGCAGGAGACCCAGTACTTC
CASSHRGQETQYF
>TRBV10-3|TRBJ2-3|NA|NA
TGTGCCATCAGTGACCTTAGTCGGGGGACAGATACGCAGTATTTT
CAISDLSRGTDTQYF
>TRBV7-9|TRBJ1-6|NA|NA
TGTGCCAGCAGCTTAGAGTTGGGGAATTCACCCCTCCACTTT
CASSLELGNSPLHF
>TRBV5-1|TRBJ2-4|NA|NA
TGCGCCAGCAGCTCTACTCGGTCGGACATTCAGTACTTC
CASSSTRSDIQYF
>TRBV2|TRBJ1-6|TRBD1|NA
TGTGCCAGCAGCTTCCTGACAGGGGATAATTCACCCCTCCACTTT
CASSFLTGDNSPLHF
>TRBV7-2|TRBJ1-2|TRBD1|NA
TGTGCCAGCAGCCCAGGACAGGACCAATATGGCTACACCTTC
CASSPGQDQYGYTF
>TRBV11-2|TRBJ2-1|TRBD2|NA
TGTGCCAGCAGCTTAGGTCTAGCGGGGGCTGAGCAGTTCTTC
CASSLGLAGAEQFF
>TRBV6-1|TRBJ1-1|TRBD1|NA
TGTGCCAGCACAATGGGACAGGGAAATGAAGCTTTCTTT
CASTMGQGNEAFF